These 15 T cell receptor beta chains share one sample of origin, sequenced in a study of blood T cells in healthy people across ages. Using a J-beta primer mix together with a sample-barcoded 5' primer, a second PCR was run for about 6 to 12 cycles. TCRdb called the 5' RACE reads again in MiXCR, with one record for every CDR3 protein. The sample consists of roughly 1,500,000 distinct CDR3 sequences, around 39% of them appearing once. The specimen was blood. All receptors come from a woman aged 18-30 years in good health.

This clonotype has only a few counts. V is TRBV6-1 and J is TRBJ1-2; perhaps TRBD1 as D (6 bases). Germline lookup yields CDR1 MNHNS and CDR2 SASEGT. CDR3 length: 12 residues. The V end lost 6 bases, the J end lost 8 bases, and 13 bases lay between the germline ends. The DNA of the CDR3 is TGTGCCAGCAGGGACAGTAATTCGGGCTACACCTTC. It is translated as CASRDSNSGYTF.

This clonotype has only a few counts. The rearrangement links TRBV24-1 to TRBJ2-1; 8 bases agree with TRBD2. Germline CDR1 reads KGHDR; CDR2 reads SFDVKD. This CDR3 has 15 amino acids. The J segment lost 3 bases and the V segment lost 5 bases, leaving 5 bases of the junction unmatched. CDR3 residues: CATSGRGGFYNEQFF. In nucleotides, the CDR3 is TGTGCCACCAGTGGGCGCGGGGGGTTCTACAATGAGCAGTTCTTC.

The V call is TRBV20-1, the J call TRBJ1-1; 7 nucleotides agree with TRBD1. Germline CDR1 is DFQATT and CDR2 is SNEGSKA (reference sequence). The length of the CDR3 is 13 residues. V shed 6 bases, J shed 4 bases, and the junction held 8 bases outside the gene matches. CDR3 bases: TGCAGTGCCCGCCCCCAGGGGGGCACTGAAGCTTTCTTT. As protein: CSARPQGGTEAFF.

Regarding this clonotype: Relative to the germline gene, one junction end is altered; a read error may explain this. This rearrangement joins TRBV11-2 to TRBJ2-1, with 8 nucleotides matching TRBD2. Germline V gene data show CDR1 as SGHAT and CDR2 as FQNNGV. The CDR3 totals 17 residues. The DNA of the CDR3 is TGTGCCGGCAGCGCCTCTTGGACTAGCTCCCAACTCAAGGAGCAGTTCTTC. This codes for CAGSASWTSSQLKEQFF.

Details on this clonotype: This may be a read error: a much more frequent sequence differs by one nucleotide. J is TRBJ2-3 and V is TRBV20-1; D remains ambiguous. The CDR3 spans 12 residues. Germline V lookup: CDR1 DFQATT, CDR2 SNEGSKA (reference sequence). The CDR3 here is CSAKNGFDTRYF. The CDR3, as DNA: TGCAGTGCTAAAAACGGGTTCGATACGCGGTATTTT.

This clonotype was seen a handful of times. The chain joins TRBV4-2 to TRBJ1-2, with D perhaps matching TRBD1 (5 bases). This CDR3 has 15 residues. V shed 4 bases and J shed 0 bases, with 12 bases lying between them. Germline V lookup: CDR1 LGHNA, CDR2 YNFKEQ. The CDR3 reads CASSPLGDSNYGYTF. The CDR3 DNA reads as TGTGCCAGCAGCCCCCTGGGGGATTCTAACTATGGCTACACCTTC.

J is TRBJ2-5 and V is TRBV14; possible D gene TRBD2, 6 bases. The germline gives CDR1 SGHDN, CDR2 FVKESK. Deletions cut 4 bases from V and 11 bases from J, with 29 bases between. The CDR3 sequence is 17 residues long. CDR3 coding DNA: TGTGCCAGCAGCCGACCGCGTGGCGGAGGGACCTACAATGAGCAGTACTTC. It yields the protein CASSRPRGGGTYNEQYF.

The chain's CDR3 is CASSFLTGPTQFRQFF. Here the CDR3 DNA reads TGTGCCAGCAGTTTCTTAACCGGGCCCACACAGTTCAGGCAGTTCTTC. The genes are TRBV27 and TRBJ2-1; no definite D call. V shed 3 bases and J shed 12 bases, with 24 bases lying between them. The germline CDR1 and CDR2 sequences are MNHEY and SMNVEV (reference sequence). The CDR3 is made up of 16 amino acids.

This clonotype has just one count. The rearrangement joins TRBV6-5 to TRBJ2-1; 9 bases are shared with TRBD1. Trimming cost V 2 bases and J 4 bases; bases outside gene matches: 3. The CDR3 extends over 15 amino acids. The V gene's germline CDR1 is MNHEY and CDR2 SVGAGI. The DNA for the CDR3 is TGTGCCAGCAGTTACGAGGGACAGGGTTACAATGAGCAGTTCTTC. It encodes CASSYEGQGYNEQFF.

V gene TRBV10-3 combines with J gene TRBJ2-7, with a weak D call TRBD2 (6 bases). The length of the CDR3 is 17 residues. Germline V gene lookup returns CDR1 ENHRY and CDR2 SYGVKD. The germline V and J ends were trimmed by 5 bases and 1 base, with 21 bases remaining between them. The CDR3 here is CAISITSGEGSSYEQYF. The CDR3 DNA follows: TGTGCCATCAGTATAACATCGGGAGAGGGTTCTTCCTACGAGCAGTACTTC.

The genes are TRBV3-1 and TRBJ1-6; no reliable D call. This CDR3 contains 18 residues. V was pared by 0 bases and J by 0 bases, with 12 bases between. The germline CDR1 and CDR2 sequences are LGHDT and YNNKEL (reference sequence). The CDR3 DNA is TGTGCCAGCAGCCAAGAGATCCAGGCGAGCTCCTATAATTCACCCCTCCACTTT. Its translation is CASSQEIQASSYNSPLHF. The full variable domain, its missing parts supplied by reference TRBV3-1 and TRBJ1-6, is DTAVSQTPKYLVTQMGNDKSIKCEQNLGHDTMYWYKQDSKKFLKIMFSYNNKELIINETVPNRFSPKSPDKAHLNLHINSLELGDSAVYFCASSQEIQASSYNSPLHFGNGTRLTVT.

The CDR3 sequence is CASSQTASLYNEQFF. The CDR3 region has the DNA TGTGCCAGCTCACAAACCGCTAGCTTATACAATGAGCAGTTCTTC. The genes are TRBV18 and TRBJ2-1; a weak D match, TRBD2 (5 bases). The V and J ends lost 4 bases and 4 bases respectively, with 14 bases between them. The germline CDR1 and CDR2 sequences are KGHSH and LQKENI. The CDR3 sequence is 15 residues long.

This rearrangement joins TRBV6-5 to TRBJ2-7; the D is unclear. Germline V gene lookup returns CDR1 MNHEY and CDR2 SVGAGI. V lost 5 bases and J 2 bases, leaving 13 bases between the germline ends. CDR3 length: 14 residues. CDR3 bases: TGTGCCAGCAGTCTACCGGAACCGCCCTACGAGCAGTACTTC. Its translation: CASSLPEPPYEQYF.

V gene TRBV15 combines with J gene TRBJ2-5, with D perhaps TRBD2 (5 bases). The CDR3 extends over 13 amino acids. Germline V CDR1 and CDR2: LNHNV, YYDKDF (reference sequence). Trimming took off 3 bases at V and 3 bases at J, with 8 bases between the two ends. DNA for the CDR3: TGTGCCACCAGCAGGGACGGGGAAGAGACCCAGTACTTC. Its protein product is CATSRDGEETQYF.

The chain links TRBV27 to TRBJ2-2, with 7 bases identical to TRBD2. Looked up from germline, CDR1 is MNHEY and CDR2 is SMNVEV (reference sequence). The CDR3 runs to 16 residues. V was clipped by 4 bases and J by 7 bases; unmatched bases: 12. CDR3 in amino acids: CASSSVNPGGYGELFF. In DNA form, the CDR3 reads TGTGCCAGCAGTTCCGTAAACCCCGGGGGGTACGGGGAGCTGTTTTTT.